This T cell receptor (beta chain) was identified during a study of blood T cells in healthy people across ages. Donors gave approximately 9.9 milliliters of peripheral blood apiece. Every sample gave at least 6 micrograms of total RNA when it was extracted. About this clonotype itself: Its antigen is not known.

Germline lookup yields CDR1 MDHEN and CDR2 SYDVKM. The ends were cut back, 3 bases at V and 8 bases at J, with 17 bases in the middle. The CDR3 extends over 16 amino acids. Study-level points and caveats: With donor CMV status unknown, expanded clonotype changes were possibly confounded. The percentage of naive T cells correlated strongly with TCR beta diversity.

Combining a sample-barcoded 5' primer with a J-beta primer mix, a second PCR ran for roughly 7 to 12 cycles. TCRdb reanalysed the 5' RACE reads using MiXCR and keeps one entry per CDR3 protein. The sample records approximately 790,000 distinct CDR3 sequences, approximately 67% being singletons. The sample consisted of blood. V gene TRBV28 combines with J gene TRBJ1-6; tentatively, D is TRBD1 (6 bases). This sequence was found in a young man in good health. CDR3 in amino acids: CASSLGIRAGDSPLHF. The CDR3 nucleotides are TGTGCCAGCAGTTTGGGCATAAGGGCAGGGGATTCACCCCTCCACTTT.